Below, 14 T cell receptor beta chains from the same sample are listed, as sequenced in a study of tumor-infiltrating lymphocytes in primary liver carcinoma. Blood RNA was derived from unsorted whole blood, and germline DNA was extracted too. A constant-region primer primed TCR beta cDNA synthesis from about 0.45 ug of total RNA. Three-round nested multiplex PCR performed with slightly modified ARM-PCR produced the TCR beta libraries. TRBV1-TRBV30 forward primers paired with a C-beta reverse primer were used in the first two PCR rounds, which ran approximately 10 cycles each. TCRdb redid the calling of the multiplex PCR reads with MiXCR, one entry per CDR3 protein. The table lists 300,000 to 350,000 distinct CDR3 sequences, around three fifths of them singletons. Sequenced: peripheral blood. The receptors originated from a man aged 35 to 55 with primary liver carcinoma and hepatitis B virus infection.

The chain recombines TRBV29-1 with TRBJ2-2; 9 bases map to TRBD1. In germline, CDR1 is SQVTM, CDR2 ANQGSEA. This CDR3 is 14 amino acids long. After removal of 3 bases from V and 10 bases from J, the junction contained 9 bases not matched to a gene. The CDR3 protein is CSVEGQGRGEELFF. As DNA, the CDR3 is TGCAGCGTTGAGGGACAGGGACGGGGCGAGGAGCTGTTTTTT.

This clonotype came up a few times. The chain employs TRBV5-5 and TRBJ1-2; 9 bases fit TRBD1. V shed 3 bases and J 6 bases; nucleotides not matched to a gene: 21. The germline gives CDR1 SGHKS, CDR2 YYEKEE (reference sequence). The CDR3 runs to 19 residues. The CDR3 region is CASSSIFRDRVVSTNGYTF. DNA for the CDR3: TGTGCCAGCAGCTCGATATTCCGGGACAGGGTAGTCTCCACTAATGGCTACACCTTC.

Comments on this clonotype: In this CDR3 the conserved last residue, phenylalanine or tryptophan, is missing, so a read error is likely. V and J are TRBV5-6 and TRBJ2-5; weak D call: TRBD2 (6 bases). In germline, CDR1 is SGHDT, CDR2 YYEEEE. Deletions cut 0 bases from V and 2 bases from J, with 17 bases between. This CDR3 has 17 amino acids. CDR3 region: CASSLDLGSGFQETQYS. As DNA, the CDR3 is TGTGCCAGCAGCTTGGATCTCGGGAGCGGCTTTCAAGAGACCCAGTACTCC.

On this clonotype itself: A single base separates this from a much larger clone, so it may be a read error. The chain employs TRBV4-1 and TRBJ1-1; D not resolved. Germline values: CDR1 MGHRA, CDR2 YSYEKL. The CDR3 totals 18 residues. The chain's CDR3 is CAISGTAFQVGMNTEAFF. The CDR3 bases are TGCGCCATCAGCGGAACCGCGTTCCAGGTAGGGATGAACACTGAAGCTTTCTTT.

A word on this clonotype: This may be a read error, as it is one base from a much larger clone. This sequence joins TRBV7-9 and TRBJ1-1; D unresolved. CDR3 length: 11 residues. Germline V gives CDR1 SEHNR, CDR2 FQNEAQ (reference sequence). CDR3: CTSSSLIEAFF. For the CDR3, the DNA is TGTACCAGCAGCTCACTTATCGAAGCTTTCTTT.

The chain is built from TRBV6-1 and TRBJ2-1; D is uncertain. CDR1 and CDR2 from the germline V gene are MNHNS and SASEGT. Trimming took 6 bases from V and 3 from J, leaving 15 bases between them. This CDR3 contains 15 residues. CDR3 region: CASRLEKVFYNEQFF. CDR3 DNA: TGTGCCAGCAGACTCGAAAAGGTCTTCTACAATGAGCAGTTCTTC.

This clonotype was counted between two and nine times. One end of the junction does not line up with germline, which may come from a read error. The chain links TRBV6-1 to TRBJ1-4, with D hard to call. CDR1 is MNHNS and CDR2 is SASEGT in the germline V gene. This CDR3 is 15 amino acids long. Here the CDR3 reads CANSDFGGPTEKLFF. The CDR3 coding sequence is TGTGCCAACAGTGACTTCGGAGGGCCCACTGAAAAACTGTTTTTT.

This rearrangement joins TRBV24-1 to TRBJ2-2, with TRBD1 as a possible D gene (6 bases). CDR1 and CDR2 (germline): KGHDR, SFDVKD. V gave up 3 bases and J gave up 3 bases, with 13 bases separating them. The CDR3 consists of 16 residues. The CDR3 coding sequence is TGTGCCACCAGTGATCCTACAGGGTTGCACACCGGGGAGCTGTTTTTT. Protein sequence: CATSDPTGLHTGELFF.

The chain has TRBV7-9 and TRBJ2-5; 11 nucleotides match TRBD2. Looked up from germline, CDR1 is SEHNR and CDR2 is FQNEAQ (reference sequence). V was clipped by 5 bases and J by 2 bases; unmatched bases: 7. The CDR3 is made up of 16 amino acids. CDR3 DNA: TGTGCCAGCAGCGGGCCGGGACTAGCGGCACAAGAGACCCAGTACTTC. Translation: CASSGPGLAAQETQYF. Full variable domain (remainder filled in from reference TRBV7-9 and TRBJ2-5): DTGVSQNPRHKITKRGQNVTFRCDPISEHNRLYWYRQTLGQGPEFLTYFQNEAQLEKSRLLSDRFSAERPKGSFSTLEIQRTEQGDSAMYLCASSGPGLAAQETQYFGPGTRLLVL.

This clonotype appeared many times. This chain uses TRBV29-1 with TRBJ1-5; D is possibly TRBD1 (5 bases). Trimming stripped 4 bases from V and 2 bases from J, with 6 bases between. The CDR3 length is 12 residues. Per germline, CDR1 SQVTM and CDR2 ANQGSEA. The CDR3 region has the DNA TGCAGCGTTGGAGGGGGCAATCAGCCCCAGCATTTT. Encoded protein: CSVGGGNQPQHF.

This clonotype was observed many times. The J gene is TRBJ2-2, the V gene TRBV5-4, with D tentatively TRBD2 (6 bases). Germline lookup yields CDR1 SGHNT and CDR2 YYREEE (reference sequence). This CDR3 is built from 15 residues. The V gene lost 7 bases and the J gene lost 6 bases, with 19 bases spanning the gap. CDR3 sequence: CASAQEAGLAGELFF. In nucleotides, the CDR3 is TGTGCCAGCGCCCAGGAGGCGGGATTGGCCGGGGAGCTGTTTTTT.

This clonotype was seen only once. The chain has TRBV11-2 and TRBJ2-5, with D tentatively TRBD1 (6 bases). V was trimmed by 9 bases and J by 4 bases, leaving 24 bases between them. From germline, CDR1 is SGHAT and CDR2 FQNNGV. CDR3 size: 16 residues. CDR3 loop: CASSPTFWTETETQYF. The CDR3 DNA sequence: TGTGCCAGTAGCCCAACATTCTGGACAGAGACAGAGACCCAGTACTTC.

This clonotype was observed at least ten times. The rearrangement links TRBV4-2 to TRBJ2-1, with 11 bases matching TRBD2. This CDR3 has 17 residues. V lost 1 base, J lost 3 bases, and 5 bases stayed unmatched. Germline loops: CDR1 LGHNA, CDR2 YNFKEQ. Here the CDR3 reads CASSQGSGRGVYNEQFF. For the CDR3, the DNA is TGTGCCAGCAGCCAAGGTAGCGGGAGGGGTGTCTACAATGAGCAGTTCTTC.

Note on this clonotype: With a much larger clone just one base away, this may be a read error. This chain connects TRBV12-3 or TRBV12-4 to TRBJ2-1; either TRBD1 or TRBD2 may fit D (5 bases each). The CDR3 has 15 residues. The CDR3 sequence is CASSLGTGSYYEQFF. The CDR3 bases are TGTGCCAGCAGTCTCGGGACCGGCTCCTACTATGAGCAGTTCTTC.